A selection of T cell receptor beta chains follows, all from one sample in a study of blood T cells in healthy people across ages. TCRdb redid the calling of the 5' RACE reads with MiXCR, one entry per CDR3 protein. Seen here are roughly 1.5 million distinct CDR3 sequences, less than 45% observed once, and the top ten hold about 4%. The sample comprised blood. The receptors were sampled from a woman aged 18-35 years in good health. CDR3s include the opening cysteine and the closing phenylalanine or tryptophan. Fields, in order: D gene, J gene, V gene, clone size, CDR3 length, CDR3 DNA, CDR3 protein. The D gene is left open where the match is weak. Some rows mark clone size as missing; the rest say once, few, many or name a class of expanded clone.

d_gene: NA; j_gene: TRBJ2-7; v_gene: TRBV20-1; abundance: once; len: 14; CDR3nt: TGCAGTGCTAGAGGCAGTGGGGGGGCCCTTGAGCAGTACTTC; CDR3aa: CSARGSGGALEQYF
d_gene: NA; j_gene: TRBJ2-4; v_gene: TRBV27; abundance: NA; len: 13; CDR3nt: TGTGCCAGCAGCGGCTTCGATAAGGATGGGCAGTACTTC; CDR3aa: CASSGFDKDGQYF
d_gene: TRBD1; j_gene: TRBJ2-1; v_gene: TRBV29-1; abundance: few; len: 17; CDR3nt: TGCAGCGTTGACTCCGACAGGGCCCGGGTGGCCTACAATGAGCAGTTCTTC; CDR3aa: CSVDSDRARVAYNEQFF
d_gene: NA; j_gene: TRBJ1-2; v_gene: TRBV2; abundance: NA; len: 11; CDR3nt: TGTGCCAGCGACGACAGGAACGGCTACACCTTC; CDR3aa: CASDDRNGYTF
d_gene: NA; j_gene: TRBJ2-3; v_gene: TRBV4-3; abundance: NA; len: 12; CDR3nt: TGCGCCACCAAGGACATGCAAGATACGCAGTATTTT; CDR3aa: CATKDMQDTQYF
d_gene: TRBD1; j_gene: TRBJ2-4; v_gene: TRBV7-2; abundance: NA; len: 14; CDR3nt: TGTGCCAGCTGCTTCCGGACAGGGGAGAACATTCAGTACTTC; CDR3aa: CASCFRTGENIQYF
d_gene: NA; j_gene: TRBJ2-1; v_gene: TRBV12-3/TRBV12-4; abundance: NA; len: 13; CDR3nt: TGTGCCAGCAGTAGCATAGCTTGGGGGAAGCAGTTCTTC; CDR3aa: CASSSIAWGKQFF
d_gene: TRBD2; j_gene: TRBJ2-7; v_gene: TRBV7-2; abundance: once; len: 16; CDR3nt: TGTGCCAGCAGCTTAGTGCTAGCGGGAGAGGGGGCCGAGCAGTACTTC; CDR3aa: CASSLVLAGEGAEQYF
d_gene: NA; j_gene: TRBJ2-1; v_gene: TRBV18; abundance: NA; len: 13; CDR3nt: TGTGCCAGCTCACCAGGGGGCCTGACTGAGCAGTTCTTC; CDR3aa: CASSPGGLTEQFF
d_gene: NA; j_gene: TRBJ2-1; v_gene: TRBV20-1; abundance: few; len: 13; CDR3nt: TGCAGTGCTAGTAGGACTAACAACAATGAGCAGTTCTTC; CDR3aa: CSASRTNNNEQFF
d_gene: NA; j_gene: TRBJ2-1; v_gene: TRBV9; abundance: NA; len: 13; CDR3nt: TGTGCCAGCAGCGAGGAGAGGTGGAATGAGCAGTTCTTC; CDR3aa: CASSEERWNEQFF
d_gene: TRBD1; j_gene: TRBJ2-1; v_gene: TRBV27; abundance: NA; len: 14; CDR3nt: TGTGCCAGCACTCATTGGACAGGGAACAATGAGCAGTTCTTC; CDR3aa: CASTHWTGNNEQFF
d_gene: NA; j_gene: TRBJ2-7; v_gene: TRBV5-1; abundance: few; len: 15; CDR3nt: TGCGCCAGCAGCTGGGAAGGGGACCCTTCCTACGAGCAGTACTTC; CDR3aa: CASSWEGDPSYEQYF
d_gene: NA; j_gene: TRBJ1-1; v_gene: TRBV4-3; abundance: NA; len: 15; CDR3nt: TGCGCCAGCAGCCAAGGGGGCCTGTTGAACACTGAAACTTTCTTT; CDR3aa: CASSQGGLLNTETFF
d_gene: TRBD2; j_gene: TRBJ2-4; v_gene: TRBV5-1; abundance: NA; len: 17; CDR3nt: TGCGCCAGCAGCTTGGGAGGGACTAGCGGGGCATACAATGAGCAGTACTTC; CDR3aa: CASSLGGTSGAYNEQYF
d_gene: TRBD2; j_gene: TRBJ2-7; v_gene: TRBV5-1; abundance: few; len: 15; CDR3nt: TGCGCCAGCAGCTCGGGCGGGGGACGTTCCTACGAGCAGTACTTC; CDR3aa: CASSSGGGRSYEQYF
d_gene: NA; j_gene: TRBJ1-1; v_gene: TRBV6-5; abundance: NA; len: 13; CDR3nt: TGTGCCAGCAGTGGCAGGCAAGCGGGTGAAGCTTTCTTT; CDR3aa: CASSGRQAGEAFF
d_gene: NA; j_gene: TRBJ1-2; v_gene: TRBV7-9; abundance: NA; len: 15; CDR3nt: TGTGCCAGCAGCACCCCCAGGGTAACTAACTATGGCTACACCTTC; CDR3aa: CASSTPRVTNYGYTF
d_gene: TRBD1; j_gene: TRBJ2-4; v_gene: TRBV6-6; abundance: few; len: 12; CDR3nt: TGTGCCAGCAGTTTTCTACAGGGGGATCAGTACTTC; CDR3aa: CASSFLQGDQYF
d_gene: TRBD2; j_gene: TRBJ2-1; v_gene: TRBV10-3; abundance: few; len: 16; CDR3nt: TGTGCCATCAGTGAGTCGGTGGCGGGGGGCTACAATGAGCAGTTCTTC; CDR3aa: CAISESVAGGYNEQFF
d_gene: NA; j_gene: TRBJ2-1; v_gene: TRBV20-1; abundance: few; len: 14; CDR3nt: TGCAGTGCTTGGCTCGACAGCTACCAAGAGACCCAGTTCTTC; CDR3aa: CSAWLDSYQETQFF
d_gene: TRBD2; j_gene: TRBJ2-7; v_gene: TRBV4-3; abundance: few; len: 17; CDR3nt: TGCGCCAGCAGCCAATTCCGGGGACTAGTAAGTATCGACGAGCAGTACTTC; CDR3aa: CASSQFRGLVSIDEQYF
d_gene: TRBD2; j_gene: TRBJ2-7; v_gene: TRBV27; abundance: NA; len: 16; CDR3nt: TGTGCCAGCAGTTCTCTTAGCGGGGCCAGCTCCTACGAGCAGTACTTC; CDR3aa: CASSSLSGASSYEQYF
d_gene: TRBD2; j_gene: TRBJ2-1; v_gene: TRBV9; abundance: few; len: 17; CDR3nt: TGTGCCAGCAGCGTAGATCTACGGACTAGCGGGGGAAATGAGCAGTTCTTC; CDR3aa: CASSVDLRTSGGNEQFF
d_gene: NA; j_gene: TRBJ2-5; v_gene: TRBV29-1; abundance: NA; len: 11; CDR3nt: TGCAGCGTACGGCCTCTGGTGACCCAGTACTTC; CDR3aa: CSVRPLVTQYF
d_gene: TRBD2; j_gene: TRBJ2-1; v_gene: TRBV6-5; abundance: NA; len: 15; CDR3nt: TGTGCCAGCAGTTTTTGGCTAGCGGGTCTTAATGAGCAGTTCTTC; CDR3aa: CASSFWLAGLNEQFF
d_gene: NA; j_gene: TRBJ1-1; v_gene: TRBV6-6; abundance: few; len: 16; CDR3nt: TGTGCCAGCAGTCTCAGCGTGGGTGGCAGAATAACTGAAGCTTTCTTT; CDR3aa: CASSLSVGGRITEAFF
d_gene: NA; j_gene: TRBJ1-2; v_gene: TRBV12-3/TRBV12-4; abundance: NA; len: 14; CDR3nt: TGTGCCAGCAGTTTCCGGGCGCCTATCTATGGCTACACCTTC; CDR3aa: CASSFRAPIYGYTF
d_gene: TRBD2; j_gene: TRBJ2-1; v_gene: TRBV7-2; abundance: NA; len: 15; CDR3nt: TGTGCCAGCAGCTCTCTCTGGGACTACTACAATGAGCAGTTCTTC; CDR3aa: CASSSLWDYYNEQFF
d_gene: NA; j_gene: TRBJ1-1; v_gene: TRBV6-2/TRBV6-3; abundance: NA; len: 13; CDR3nt: TGTGCCAGCAGTTACAGGAAAGGAAGGGAAGCTTTCTTT; CDR3aa: CASSYRKGREAFF
d_gene: NA; j_gene: TRBJ1-5; v_gene: TRBV6-6; abundance: few; len: 13; CDR3nt: TGTGCCACCGCCGGGGACTACTATCAGCCCCAGCATTTT; CDR3aa: CATAGDYYQPQHF
d_gene: NA; j_gene: TRBJ1-5; v_gene: TRBV6-1; abundance: few; len: 15; CDR3nt: TGTGCCAGCAGCGCGACAGTGAATAGCAATCAGCCCCAGCATTTT; CDR3aa: CASSATVNSNQPQHF
d_gene: NA; j_gene: TRBJ2-3; v_gene: TRBV7-3; abundance: few; len: 15; CDR3nt: TGTGCCAGCAGCTTATGGCCGGGGGGCACAGATACGCAGTATTTT; CDR3aa: CASSLWPGGTDTQYF
d_gene: NA; j_gene: TRBJ2-7; v_gene: TRBV6-5; abundance: NA; len: 15; CDR3nt: TGTGCCAGCAGTCCTGACAGGAGAACCTACAATGAGCAGTACTTC; CDR3aa: CASSPDRRTYNEQYF
d_gene: NA; j_gene: TRBJ2-5; v_gene: TRBV5-1; abundance: many; len: 12; CDR3nt: TGCGCCAGCAGCTATAACCAAGAGACCCAGTACTTC; CDR3aa: CASSYNQETQYF
d_gene: NA; j_gene: TRBJ1-2; v_gene: TRBV3-1; abundance: NA; len: 14; CDR3nt: TGTGCCAGCAGCCCGGTTTGGGGCAACTATGGCTACACCTTC; CDR3aa: CASSPVWGNYGYTF
d_gene: NA; j_gene: TRBJ1-1; v_gene: TRBV29-1; abundance: once; len: 12; CDR3nt: TGCAGCGTCCAGAAAGTGAACACTGAAGCTTTCTTT; CDR3aa: CSVQKVNTEAFF
d_gene: NA; j_gene: TRBJ2-1; v_gene: TRBV20-1; abundance: NA; len: 17; CDR3nt: TGCAGTGCTAGAGATAGTAAAGGAGCCAGCTCCTACAATGAGCAGTTCTTC; CDR3aa: CSARDSKGASSYNEQFF